This TCR beta chain stems from a study of cytomegalovirus exposure and HLA in healthy donors. Points from the study as a whole: Later analysis identified a missense DCLRE1C variant that was linked to TCR beta V- and J-gene trimming. Follow-up analysis seemed to connect common viral pathogens with several of the most significant clusters identified. With DRB1 most and HLA-C fewest, TCR association rates differed between HLA loci in a later analysis.

The CDR3 is 15 amino acids. Trimming removed 0 bases from V and 0 bases from J, with 9 bases in between. Germline lookup yields CDR1 SGHRS and CDR2 YFSETQ. PCR amplification relied on 60 Vbeta primers (plus 13 Jbeta primers). Assay used: immunoSEQ multiplex PCR; TCRdb lists only in-frame clones, some missing. The sample includes about 180,000 clones, 70% to 80% of them seen just once. A word on this clone: Its specificity is unknown.

The chain carries TRBV5-1 and TRBJ2-5, with no clear D. The receptor was isolated from a male donor in good health and CMV-seronegative. Sequenced material: PBMCs. The CDR3 DNA reads TGCGCCAGCAGCTTGGCCCCCGCTAACCAAGAGACCCAGTACTTC. It specifies CASSLAPANQETQYF.